These 2 T cell receptor beta chains came from one sample sequenced in a study of T-cell memory formation after mild COVID-19. TCRdb used MiXCR to reprocess the 5' RACE reads, holding one entry per CDR3 protein. The top ten hold about 26% of the sample, which has about 140,000 distinct CDR3 sequences, 14% seen once. The sample comprised PBMCs or a T cell subset sorted from them (not recorded which). The receptors come from an adult woman who had mild COVID-19 (a few samples of this study predate the infection). Cell type and time point are not known.

V is TRBV5-1 and J is TRBJ2-7; 13 bases are shared with TRBD2. CDR3 size: 17 residues. Per the germline V gene, CDR1 is SGHRS and CDR2 is YFSETQ. V was pared by 3 bases and J by 3 bases, with 9 bases of the junction left unmatched. DNA for the CDR3: TGCGCCAGCAGCTCCGGGACTAGCGGGACGCCTTTCTACGAGCAGTACTTC. It translates to CASSSGTSGTPFYEQYF.

The rearrangement uses TRBV12-3 or TRBV12-4 and TRBJ2-7, with a possible D match to TRBD2 (5 bases). Trimming removed 5 bases at V and 4 bases at J, with 15 bases between. The CDR3 covers 14 residues. CDR3 coding DNA: TGTGCCAGCAGTCCGGGTCGGGATAAATACGAGCAGTACTTC. Amino acid sequence: CASSPGRDKYEQYF.